The clone carrying this TCR beta chain occurred once. Its antigen is not known. The multiple sclerosis controls comprised treatment-naive patients whose relapsing-remitting disease was stable or active. The CD8+ and CD4+ T cells were negatively isolated, with the TEMRA cells enriched by FACS. The source of the sample is a study of CD8 T cells in Susac syndrome. General observations from the study: TCR sequencing and HLA analysis covered a relatively small number of individuals.

About 0.5 to 1 ug RNA was reverse transcribed with random hexamers. TCR beta CDR3 was amplified by immunoSEQ multiplex PCR. This amplification extended across 54 Vbeta and 13 Jbeta segments. TCRdb processed the immunoSEQ multiplex PCR reads anew with MiXCR; each CDR3 protein has one entry. The table includes approximately 140,000 distinct CDR3 sequences, 85% to 95% detected once. Germline V gene sequence: CDR1 KGHDR, CDR2 SFDVKD. The CDR3 spans 14 residues. V trimming: 4 bases; J trimming: 2 bases; junction bases outside the gene matches: 3. The source material was CD4+ T cells from PBMCs. The chain combines TRBV24-1 with TRBJ1-2; 7 bases are shared with TRBD1. This receptor was taken from a human donor with multiple sclerosis. This chain's CDR3 is CATSDRTGNYGYTF. The CDR3 region has the DNA TGTGCCACCAGTGACCGGACAGGAAACTATGGCTACACCTTC.